These 5 T cell receptor beta chains originate from one sample sequenced in a study of blood T cells in healthy people across ages. Using a J-beta primer mix together with a sample-barcoded 5' primer, a second PCR was run for roughly 7 to 12 cycles. TCRdb re-derived calls from the 5' RACE reads in MiXCR, one entry per CDR3 protein. The sample carries some 1 million distinct CDR3 sequences, around 43% recorded once. Sequencing used blood. The receptor set was obtained from a woman aged 60-75 years in good health.

This clonotype was seen more than once but under ten times. The chain links TRBV6-5 to TRBJ2-7, with unresolved D. Trimming took off 4 bases at V and 3 bases at J, with 10 bases between the two ends. The germline V gene encodes CDR1 MNHEY and CDR2 SVGAGI. CDR3 length equals 13 residues. The CDR3 here is CASSSEPFYEQYF. CDR3 in DNA: TGTGCCAGCAGTTCAGAGCCTTTCTACGAGCAGTACTTC.

This clonotype was seen more than once but under ten times. The rearrangement joins TRBV27 to TRBJ2-1; 9 nucleotides agree with TRBD1. CDR1 and CDR2 (germline): MNHEY, SMNVEV (reference sequence). V lost 5 bases, J lost 7 bases, and 9 bases stayed unmatched. The CDR3 totals 15 residues. The CDR3 protein is CASSHPRTGVNEQFF. The CDR3 region has the DNA TGTGCCAGCAGTCATCCCCGGACAGGGGTTAATGAGCAGTTCTTC.

The V call is TRBV20-1, the J call TRBJ1-4, with D maybe TRBD1 (6 bases). The V and J ends lost 6 bases and 7 bases respectively, with 18 bases between them. The CDR3 covers 14 residues. The germline V gene encodes CDR1 DFQATT and CDR2 SNEGSKA (reference sequence). The CDR3 loop is CSARKGEGGEKLFF. Here the CDR3 DNA reads TGCAGTGCCCGTAAGGGGGAAGGGGGTGAAAAACTGTTTTTT.

This clonotype was observed a handful of times. The gene calls are TRBV2 and TRBJ1-6, with unresolved D. Trimming cost V 4 bases and J 0 bases, with 10 bases left between them. The CDR3 extends over 16 amino acids. Germline CDR1 and CDR2: SNHLY and FYNNEI. The CDR3 protein is CASSGPRSSYNSPLHF. DNA for the CDR3: TGTGCCAGCAGTGGGCCCCGGAGCTCCTATAATTCACCCCTCCACTTT.

The chain carries TRBV7-2 and TRBJ2-1; 15 bases line up with TRBD2. The germline CDR1 and CDR2 sequences are SGHTA and FQGNSA. V shed 5 bases and J 6 bases; nucleotides not matched to a gene: 17. The CDR3 sequence is 20 residues long. CDR3: CASSPGLGLAGGPGFNEQFF. The CDR3 DNA is TGTGCCAGCAGCCCAGGGCTAGGACTAGCGGGAGGGCCGGGGTTCAATGAGCAGTTCTTC.